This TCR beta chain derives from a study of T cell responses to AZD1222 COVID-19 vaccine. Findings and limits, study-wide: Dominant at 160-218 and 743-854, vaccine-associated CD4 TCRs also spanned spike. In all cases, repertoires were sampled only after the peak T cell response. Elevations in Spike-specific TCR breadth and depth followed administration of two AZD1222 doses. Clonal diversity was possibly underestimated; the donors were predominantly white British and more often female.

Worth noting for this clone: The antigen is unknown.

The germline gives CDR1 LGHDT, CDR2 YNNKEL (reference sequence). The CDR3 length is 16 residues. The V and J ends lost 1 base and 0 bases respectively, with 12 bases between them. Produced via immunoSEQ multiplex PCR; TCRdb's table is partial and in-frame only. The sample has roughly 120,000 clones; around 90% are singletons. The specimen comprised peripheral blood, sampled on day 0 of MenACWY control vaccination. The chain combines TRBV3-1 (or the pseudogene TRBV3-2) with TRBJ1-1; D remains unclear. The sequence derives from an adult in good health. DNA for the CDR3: TGTGCCAGCAGCCAAGCCAGAGGGATCATGAACACTGAAGCTTTCTTT. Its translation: CASSQARGIMNTEAFF.